The T cell receptor (beta chain) described here comes from a study of blood T cell repertoires in COVID-19. The protocol was immunoSEQ multiplex PCR, while the TCRdb copy is restricted to in-frame clones and leaves out a portion. The sample holds 200,000 to 250,000 clones, approximately 81% seen once. Trimming left V 4 bases short and J 2 bases short, with 14 bases between. Germline CDR1 and CDR2: LNHDA and SQIVND (reference sequence). The CDR3 totals 16 residues. Input material: peripheral blood. The chain is built from TRBV19 and TRBJ1-4; D may be TRBD1 (6 bases). The sequence came from a man aged 40-49 years with acute or convalescent COVID-19. CDR3 protein: CASSTSYRVTNEKLFF. Written as DNA, the CDR3 is TGTGCCAGTAGTACGTCTTACAGGGTGACTAATGAAAAACTGTTTTTT.